This record concerns one TCR beta chain sequence. This clonotype was seen just once. Its target antigen remains unknown. There are no base qualities to consult, and no much larger clone falls within one base. A single read constitutes weak evidence. This record comes from a study of yellow fever vaccine responses in identical twins (dated by TCRdb to between 2018 and 2020). In the study overall: In the study, vaccine-responding T cell clones were precisely tracked in identical twins. The investigation overall reported the following: According to the authors, in identical twins the way T cells responded to vaccination appeared partly convergent and partly personalized.

Libraries were made using RT-PCR. The reads were generated on an Illumina HiSeq 2500. The public reads were quality trimmed at Q25 with fastp and then assembled into clones with MiXCR by TCRdb, keeping productive beta chains. Each entry is one CDR3 protein sequence, shown with its most common DNA and genes. This sample is represented by about 4,200 distinct CDR3 sequences; 80% to 90% of them were singletons. Of the sample, around 2.5% is held by the ten largest clones. The trim is 3 bases for V and 3 bases for J, with a gap of 12 bases between the germline ends. The CDR3, cysteine through phenylalanine, is 13 amino acids long. Only the CDR3 region is kept as DNA, spanning 39 bases read in frame from base 1. As encoded in the germline V gene, CDR1 is SQVTM while CDR2 is ANQGSEA.

Here the chain combines TRBV29-1 and TRBJ2-7; TRBD1 could be the D gene, as 6 bases match. Sequenced here: T cells from blood (PBMCs), unsorted or a sorted subset (not recorded which), sampled before or after yellow fever vaccination (not recorded which). This sequence was found in a young woman who received the yellow fever vaccine. Donor details come from another sample of the same person, matched by shared clones. The CDR3 reads as follows: CSVELDRRYEQYF. The nucleotides read TGCAGCGTTGAGCTGGACAGACGCTACGAGCAGTACTTC.